This T cell receptor beta chain was profiled in a study of CD8 T cells in ankylosing spondylitis. Germline V gene lookup returns CDR1 SGHRS and CDR2 YFSETQ. V was cut by 4 bases and J by 4 bases, with 11 bases left in between. The CDR3 covers 13 residues. Regarding this clonotype: What it binds is not known.

The study, taken as a whole, reports: Disease-linked clones reportedly showed significant enrichment in matched ankylosing spondylitis synovial fluid. What appeared characteristic of ankylosing spondylitis blood was a TCR beta motif of several highly homologous variants.

TCRdb reprocessed the 5' RACE reads with MiXCR, giving one entry per CDR3 protein. The sample shows hundreds of thousands of distinct CDR3 sequences, more than 25% of them seen only once. Sequenced sample: blood, either unsorted or a sorted T cell fraction (not recorded which). This clonotype originated in a male donor with ankylosing spondylitis. V and J are TRBV5-1 and TRBJ2-5; no definite D call. The chain's CDR3 is CASSGDPGETQYF. The CDR3 coding sequence is TGCGCCAGCAGCGGGGATCCAGGAGAGACCCAGTACTTC.